The table lists the clone carrying this TCR beta chain with many counts. The data were taken from a study of patients and donors after allogeneic stem cell transplantation. TCRdb processed the RT-PCR reads anew with MiXCR; each CDR3 protein has one entry. The profile covers tens of thousands of distinct CDR3 sequences, with around 7% appearing a single time and about 32% taken by the ten largest. This CDR3 contains 15 residues. The ends were cut back, 2 bases at V and 0 bases at J, with 8 bases in the middle. Germline V gene lookup returns CDR1 SEHNR and CDR2 FQNEAQ (reference sequence). The TCR originated in a human donor who was either an allogeneic HSCT recipient or a stem cell or donor lymphocyte infusion donor (not recorded which). It is not recorded whose cells these are; they may come from a transplant donor. This chain connects TRBV7-9 to TRBJ2-1, with a weak D call TRBD2 (5 bases). The sequencing input was blood, either unsorted or a sorted T cell fraction (not recorded which). The CDR3 loop reads CASSLSGNSYNEQFF. CDR3 bases: TGTGCCAGCAGCTTAAGCGGAAACTCCTACAATGAGCAGTTCTTC. The full variable domain, rest sourced from reference TRBV7-9 and TRBJ2-1, is DTGVSQNPRHKITKRGQNVTFRCDPISEHNRLYWYRQTLGQGPEFLTYFQNEAQLEKSRLLSDRFSAERPKGSFSTLEIQRTEQGDSAMYLCASSLSGNSYNEQFFGPGTRLTVL.